A single sample gave rise to the 31 T cell receptor beta chains below, sequenced in a study of T-cell reconstitution after alpha-beta-depleted transplantation in children. Preparation of the TCRbeta library was carried out with unique molecular identifiers. TCRdb reprocessed the PCR reads with MiXCR, giving one entry per CDR3 protein. The sample yields approximately 1,000,000 distinct CDR3 sequences, around 30% seen once. This specimen consisted of PBMCs, mostly from graft donor cells, obtained 360 days after TCRalphabeta/CD19-depleted stem cell transplant. Receptors were obtained from a boy under three years old who had a stem cell transplant for SCID, so the T cells may come from the graft donor.

This clonotype has a handful of counts. The CDR3: CASSLQSPRAIQYF. The DNA of the CDR3 is TGTGCCAGCAGTCTACAGTCACCAAGGGCCATTCAGTACTTC. The V and J genes are TRBV12-3 or TRBV12-4 and TRBJ2-4; D is ambiguous. CDR3 size: 14 residues. The V gene lost 5 bases and the J gene lost 9 bases, with 17 bases spanning the gap.

The V call is TRBV7-9, the J call TRBJ1-1; D is unresolved. The germline V gene encodes CDR1 SEHNR and CDR2 FQNEAQ (reference sequence). The V and J ends lost 4 bases and 1 base respectively, with 7 bases between them. The CDR3 loop spans 13 amino acids. CDR3 loop: CASSSDWNTEAFF. The CDR3 bases are TGTGCCAGCAGCTCGGACTGGAACACTGAAGCTTTCTTT.

This clonotype was recorded a few times. The chain has TRBV2 and TRBJ2-7; D is unresolved. This CDR3 spans 10 amino acids. Trimming removed 8 bases from V and 4 bases from J, with 6 bases in between. The germline gives CDR1 SNHLY, CDR2 FYNNEI. The CDR3 DNA follows: TGTGCCAGCGAAGGATACGAGCAGTACTTC. It encodes CASEGYEQYF. The full variable domain, rest sourced from reference TRBV2 and TRBJ2-7, is EPEVTQTPSHQVTQMGQEVILRCVPISNHLYFYWYRQILGQKVEFLVSFYNNEISEKSEIFDDQFSVERPDGSNFTLKIRSTKLEDSAMYFCASEGYEQYFGPGTRLTVT.

This clonotype was picked up a small number of times. The chain employs TRBV27 and TRBJ2-1; D is ambiguous. The CDR3 totals 14 residues. The germline gives CDR1 MNHEY, CDR2 SMNVEV (reference sequence). Trimming shortened V by 5 bases and J by 5 bases, and 13 bases separated the two germline ends. CDR3 in DNA: TGTGCCAGCAGTCTCCAGTACCTGAACAATGAGCAGTTCTTC. It is translated as CASSLQYLNNEQFF.

This clonotype appeared a few times. This chain uses TRBV10-3 with TRBJ2-2, with TRBD1 matching over 7 bases. Germline assignment: CDR1 ENHRY and CDR2 SYGVKD. The CDR3 totals 15 residues. Germline trimming cut 6 bases from V and 4 bases from J; bases unmatched to any gene: 8. The DNA of the CDR3 is TGTGCCATCAGGGAGAGACAGGGTGGCACCGGGGAGCTGTTTTTT. As protein: CAIRERQGGTGELFF.

The V and J genes are TRBV25-1 and TRBJ2-1, with 7 positions matching TRBD2. The CDR3 is 15 amino acids. The germline V gene has CDR1 MGHDK and CDR2 SYGVNS. V lost 4 bases and J lost 2; bases outside the gene matches: 5. This CDR3 is CASSAASGTYNEQFF. The CDR3 DNA follows: TGTGCCAGCAGTGCGGCTAGCGGAACCTACAATGAGCAGTTCTTC.

J is TRBJ1-2 and V is TRBV10-3; TRBD1 aligns across 11 bases. Germline CDR1 ENHRY, CDR2 SYGVKD. There are 14 residues in the CDR3. V lost 6 bases, J lost 3 bases, and 3 bases stayed unmatched. The CDR3 protein is CAIRVDRGHYGYTF. In nucleotides, the CDR3 is TGTGCCATCAGGGTGGACAGGGGGCACTATGGCTACACCTTC.

The chain uses TRBV18 and TRBJ2-5, with TRBD2 matching 12 bases. V was clipped by 3 bases and J by 1 base; unmatched bases: 3. The CDR3 loop spans 16 amino acids. Germline assignment: CDR1 KGHSH and CDR2 LQKENI. CDR3 sequence (DNA): TGTGCCAGCTCACCGACTAGCGGGGGCCCCCAAGAGACCCAGTACTTC. Its translation: CASSPTSGGPQETQYF.

Only a few counts were recorded for this clonotype. The J gene is TRBJ2-7, the V gene TRBV14, with a weak D call TRBD2 (6 bases). The CDR3 contains 16 residues. Germline CDR1 SGHDN, CDR2 FVKESK. The V end lost 4 bases, the J end lost 0 bases, and 16 bases lay between the germline ends. The CDR3 loop is CASSLRLGRDSYEQYF. DNA of the CDR3: TGTGCCAGCAGCCTTAGACTAGGACGTGACTCCTACGAGCAGTACTTC.

V usage is TRBV7-2 and J usage is TRBJ2-7; TRBD2 might be the D (6 bases). The germline V gene has CDR1 SGHTA and CDR2 FQGNSA. V lost 2 bases, J lost 5 bases, and 13 bases lay in between. CDR3 length: 14 residues. CDR3 nucleotides: TGTGCCAGCAGCTTAAGGACTAAGTCCCACGAGCAGTACTTC. It is translated as CASSLRTKSHEQYF.

The chain couples TRBV7-9 to TRBJ2-4, with 8 nucleotides matching TRBD1. Germline V CDR1 and CDR2: SEHNR, FQNEAQ (reference sequence). Losses at the gene ends were 0 bases for V and 3 bases for J; bases not matched to a gene: 1. The CDR3 contains 15 residues. The CDR3 reads CASSLAQGGKNIQYF. The CDR3 DNA follows: TGTGCCAGCAGCTTAGCACAGGGGGGCAAAAACATTCAGTACTTC.

This clonotype was counted a few times. The chain joins TRBV5-1 to TRBJ2-2; D is uncertain. The length of the CDR3 is 14 residues. The germline V gene encodes CDR1 SGHRS and CDR2 YFSETQ. V was trimmed by 1 base and J by 2 bases, leaving 6 bases between them. The CDR3 reads CASSLPANTGELFF. CDR3 nucleotides: TGCGCCAGCAGCTTGCCAGCAAACACCGGGGAGCTGTTTTTT.

The chain recombines TRBV7-8 with TRBJ1-2; 11 nucleotides match TRBD1. With 5 bases clipped from V and 0 bases from J, the junction kept 14 bases outside the gene matches. CDR1 and CDR2 (germline): SGHVS, FQNEAQ. This CDR3 has 19 amino acids. CDR3 nucleotides: TGTGCCAGCAGCCCAGGACAGGGGGCGAGTAAAGGGCCTAACTATGGCTACACCTTC. Protein sequence: CASSPGQGASKGPNYGYTF.

The table lists this clonotype with a few counts. The J gene is TRBJ2-7, the V gene TRBV6-5; 8 bases agree with TRBD1. The CDR3 is made up of 16 amino acids. Unmatched junction bases numbered 6, after V lost 0 bases and J lost 2 bases. CDR1 and CDR2 (germline): MNHEY, SVGAGI. The CDR3, as DNA: TGTGCCAGCAGTTACTCGATGGGACAGGTGCCCTACGAGCAGTACTTC. Translating it yields CASSYSMGQVPYEQYF.

The chain carries TRBV30 and TRBJ2-7, with D unclear. The CDR3 sequence is 11 residues long. V lost 2 bases and J lost 5, with 7 bases in between. Germline loops: CDR1 GTSNPN, CDR2 SVGIG (reference sequence). The CDR3 DNA is TGTGCCTGGAGTATTGTTAACGAGCAGTACTTC. Translated: CAWSIVNEQYF.

The chain is built from TRBV29-1 and TRBJ1-4, with 10 bases that match TRBD1. CDR1 SQVTM and CDR2 ANQGSEA come from the germline V gene. The length of the CDR3 is 10 residues. CDR3 residues: CTRTGGKLFF. The CDR3 nucleotides are TGCACTCGGACAGGGGGAAAACTGTTTTTT. The variable domain in full, with the rest retrieved from reference TRBV29-1 and TRBJ1-4, is SAVISQKPSRDICQRGTSLTIQCQVDSQVTMMFWYRQQPGQSLTLIATANQGSEATYESGFVIDKFPISRPNLTFSTLTVSNMSPEDSSIYLCTRTGGKLFFGSGTQLSVL.

The V gene is TRBV5-1, the J gene TRBJ2-7, with D perhaps being TRBD1 or TRBD2 (6 bases each). The CDR3 is 15 amino acids. In germline, CDR1 is SGHRS, CDR2 YFSETQ. V was trimmed by 0 bases and J by 3 bases, leaving 13 bases between them. CDR3 in amino acids: CASSLEGGLNYEQYF. CDR3 nucleotide sequence: TGCGCCAGCAGCTTGGAGGGGGGTTTAAACTACGAGCAGTACTTC.

The chain couples TRBV12-3 or TRBV12-4 to TRBJ1-2; weak D call: TRBD1 (6 bases). V dropped 2 bases and J dropped 0 bases, with 10 bases sitting between them. The CDR3 extends over 15 amino acids. The CDR3, as DNA: TGTGCCAGCAGTTTAAGGGGGGCTCCTAACTATGGCTACACCTTC. The encoded protein is CASSLRGAPNYGYTF.

This clonotype was observed a few times. The J gene is TRBJ2-7, the V gene TRBV29-1; D is possibly TRBD2 (6 bases). Germline values: CDR1 SQVTM, CDR2 ANQGSEA. CDR3 length equals 13 residues. Trimming left V 8 bases short and J 2 bases short, with 16 bases between. CDR3 sequence (DNA): TGCAGCATTGGGACTCCTGAAGCCTACGAGCAGTACTTC. Translating gives CSIGTPEAYEQYF.

The V call is TRBV3-1, the J call TRBJ2-6; TRBD1 might be the D (6 bases). This CDR3 region has 16 residues. V was cut by 4 bases and J by 2 bases, with 12 bases left in between. CDR1 and CDR2 from the germline V gene are LGHDT and YNNKEL (reference sequence). The CDR3 region has the DNA TGTGCCAGCAGCCCCGGTCAGGGGACTGGGGCCAACGTCCTGACTTTC. Translated, it gives CASSPGQGTGANVLTF.

The rearrangement links TRBV20-1 to TRBJ2-5; no reliable D call. The CDR3 has 14 amino acids. V dropped 0 bases and J dropped 1 base, with 9 bases sitting between them. Per the germline V gene, CDR1 is DFQATT and CDR2 is SNEGSKA (reference sequence). CDR3 in amino acids: CSAREPPVQETQYF. The CDR3 DNA is TGCAGTGCTAGAGAACCCCCAGTCCAAGAGACCCAGTACTTC.

This chain joins TRBV18 and TRBJ2-7, with D unresolved. V was pared by 0 bases and J by 2 bases, with 17 bases between. The length of the CDR3 is 17 residues. Looked up from germline, CDR1 is KGHSH and CDR2 is LQKENI. Here the CDR3 reads CASSPPTAVSPPYEQYF. The CDR3 region has the DNA TGTGCCAGCTCACCACCGACGGCGGTCAGTCCCCCCTACGAGCAGTACTTC.

This clonotype was seen only a few times. The V call is TRBV20-1, the J call TRBJ2-4, with 9 bases that match TRBD2. The germline V gene has CDR1 DFQATT and CDR2 SNEGSKA (reference sequence). The CDR3 is 17 residues long. Trimming cost V 3 bases and J 0 bases; bases outside gene matches: 9. CDR3 amino acids: CSASQPSGDLAKNIQYF. In DNA, the CDR3 is TGCAGTGCTAGTCAACCTAGCGGGGACCTAGCCAAAAACATTCAGTACTTC.

The rearrangement links TRBV4-1 to TRBJ2-3; D uncertain. Germline V CDR1 and CDR2: MGHRA, YSYEKL. V lost 4 bases, J lost 0 bases, and 17 bases lay in between. The CDR3 is made up of 17 amino acids. The CDR3 region has the DNA TGCGCCAGCAGCCCACAGCCCGGACGACCTAGCACAGATACGCAGTATTTT. Translated: CASSPQPGRPSTDTQYF.

Here the CDR3 reads CASSLGPTGGYNEQFF. The CDR3 region has the DNA TGTGCCAGCAGCTTGGGGCCGACAGGGGGTTATAATGAGCAGTTCTTC. The chain couples TRBV5-5 to TRBJ2-1; 9 bases match TRBD1. Germline V gives CDR1 SGHKS, CDR2 YYEKEE (reference sequence). V was pared by 0 bases and J by 7 bases, with 8 bases of the junction left unmatched. This CDR3 has 16 residues.

This chain links TRBV28 with TRBJ2-7, with no clear D. The V end was cut by 5 bases, the J end by 3 bases, with 8 bases between. The CDR3 is made up of 12 amino acids. The germline CDR1 and CDR2 sequences are MDHEN and SYDVKM. CDR3 in amino acids: CASSIRVYEQYF. In DNA form, the CDR3 reads TGTGCCAGCAGTATAAGGGTCTACGAGCAGTACTTC.

This chain connects TRBV25-1 to TRBJ1-1; the match to TRBD1 covers 12 bases. The CDR3 length is 20 residues. The V gene's germline CDR1 is MGHDK and CDR2 SYGVNS. V gave up 4 bases and J gave up 1 base; unmatched junction bases: 16. The DNA of the CDR3 is TGTGCCAGCAGTGTTCGTAACCCTCACGGGACAGGGGGCTGGAACACTGAAGCTTTCTTT. Translation: CASSVRNPHGTGGWNTEAFF. The full variable domain, completed using reference TRBV25-1 and TRBJ1-1, is EADIYQTPRYLVIGTGKKITLECSQTMGHDKMYWYQQDPGMELHLIHYSYGVNSTEKGDLSSESTVSRIRTEHFPLTLESARPSHTSQYLCASSVRNPHGTGGWNTEAFFGQGTRLTVV.

This chain uses TRBV29-1 with TRBJ2-4; D is perhaps TRBD1 (5 bases). The CDR3 is 12 residues long. Between the trimmed V and J ends, which lost 4 bases and 7 bases, there was a span of 11 bases. Germline-derived CDR1 and CDR2 are SQVTM and ANQGSEA. CDR3 in DNA: TGCAGCGTTGCACAGGAGAGGAACATTCAGTACTTC. Residues: CSVAQERNIQYF.

This chain connects TRBV2 to TRBJ2-2; 10 nucleotides match TRBD1. In germline, CDR1 is SNHLY, CDR2 FYNNEI. CDR3 length equals 16 residues. V trimming: 5 bases; J trimming: 1 base; junction bases outside the gene matches: 4. The DNA for the CDR3 is TGTGCCAGCAGTTGGACAGGGGGACAGAACACCGGGGAGCTGTTTTTT. Encoded protein: CASSWTGGQNTGELFF.

This clonotype was picked up many times. The chain links TRBV29-1 to TRBJ2-6; D may correspond to TRBD1 or TRBD2 (5 bases each). This CDR3 contains 17 residues. Trimming shortened V by 0 bases and J by 0 bases, and 12 bases separated the two germline ends. Per the germline V gene, CDR1 is SQVTM and CDR2 is ANQGSEA. The CDR3, as DNA: TGCAGCGTTGAAGAGGGGGAATTGAGCTCTGGGGCCAACGTCCTGACTTTC. This sequence encodes CSVEEGELSSGANVLTF.

The chain joins TRBV10-3 to TRBJ2-5; 7 bases are a match to TRBD2. V shed 8 bases and J 4 bases; nucleotides not matched to a gene: 16. Per germline, CDR1 ENHRY and CDR2 SYGVKD. This CDR3 contains 16 residues. The CDR3 region has the DNA TGTGCCATCGCCGCCGGGACTACTGAGTTGATAGAGACCCAGTACTTC. Its protein product is CAIAAGTTELIETQYF.